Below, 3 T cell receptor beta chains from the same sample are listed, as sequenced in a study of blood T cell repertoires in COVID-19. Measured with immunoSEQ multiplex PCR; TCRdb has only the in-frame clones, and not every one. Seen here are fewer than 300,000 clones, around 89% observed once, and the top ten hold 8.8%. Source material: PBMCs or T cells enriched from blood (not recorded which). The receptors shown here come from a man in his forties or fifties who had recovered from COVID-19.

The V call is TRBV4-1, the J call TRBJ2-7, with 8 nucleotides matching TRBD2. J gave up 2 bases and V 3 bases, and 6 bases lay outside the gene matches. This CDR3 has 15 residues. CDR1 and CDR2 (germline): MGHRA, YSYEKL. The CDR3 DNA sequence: TGCGCCAGCAGCCAGGGGACTAGTGGGGCCTACGAGCAGTACTTC. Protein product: CASSQGTSGAYEQYF.

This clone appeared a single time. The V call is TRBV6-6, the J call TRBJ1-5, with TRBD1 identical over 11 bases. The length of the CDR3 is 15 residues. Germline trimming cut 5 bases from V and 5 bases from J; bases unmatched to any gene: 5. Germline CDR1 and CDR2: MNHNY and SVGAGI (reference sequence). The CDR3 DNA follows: TGTGCCAGCAGTCCGAGGACAGGGGGCCATCAGCCCCAGCATTTT. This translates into CASSPRTGGHQPQHF.

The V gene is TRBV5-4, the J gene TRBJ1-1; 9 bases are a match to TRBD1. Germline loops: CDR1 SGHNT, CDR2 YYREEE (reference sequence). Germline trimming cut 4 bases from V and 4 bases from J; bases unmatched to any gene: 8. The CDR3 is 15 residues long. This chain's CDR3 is CASSRRETGGTEAFF. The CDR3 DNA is TGTGCCAGCAGCCGCCGTGAGACAGGGGGCACTGAAGCTTTCTTT.